This T cell receptor (beta chain) originates from a study of STAT5B mutations in CD4+ large granular lymphocyte leukemia. Sequencing used immunoSEQ multiplex PCR; TCRdb keeps in-frame clones, though not all of them. The data hold more than 25,000 clones, with around 81% observed a single time. The CDR3 contains 14 residues. V gave up 7 bases and J gave up 1 base, with 12 bases separating them. Per germline, CDR1 SNHLY and CDR2 FYNNEI. Sequenced: CD4+ T cells from blood buffy coats. This clonotype originated in a human donor in good health. This chain links TRBV2 with TRBJ2-3, with D perhaps assigned TRBD1 or TRBD2 (6 bases each). The CDR3 spells CASNRGAGTDTQYF. CDR3 nucleotides: TGTGCCAGCAATAGGGGGGCGGGCACAGATACGCAGTATTTT.